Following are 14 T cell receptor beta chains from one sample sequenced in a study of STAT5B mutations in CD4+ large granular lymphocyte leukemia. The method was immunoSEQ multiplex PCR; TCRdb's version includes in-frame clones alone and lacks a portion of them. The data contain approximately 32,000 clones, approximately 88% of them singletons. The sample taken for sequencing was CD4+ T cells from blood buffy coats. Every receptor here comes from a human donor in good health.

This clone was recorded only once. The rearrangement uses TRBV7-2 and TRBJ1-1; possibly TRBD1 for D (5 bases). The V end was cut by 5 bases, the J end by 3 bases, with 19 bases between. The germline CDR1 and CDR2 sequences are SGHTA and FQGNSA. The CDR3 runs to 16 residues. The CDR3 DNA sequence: TGTGCCAGCAGCGCCCAGGGAAGGGGCCCTTACACTGAAGCTTTCTTT. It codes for CASSAQGRGPYTEAFF.

This CDR3 reads CASSLQGLDGYGYTF. In DNA, the CDR3 is TGTGCCAGCAGCTTACAGGGGTTGGACGGCTATGGCTACACCTTC. This rearrangement joins TRBV7-3 to TRBJ1-2; tentatively, D is TRBD1 (6 bases). The CDR3 sequence is 15 residues long. CDR1 SGHTA and CDR2 FQGTGA come from the germline V gene. V was pared by 2 bases and J by 4 bases, with 14 bases between.

CDR3 protein: CASSLSEGERAHRGGNQPQHF. The CDR3 DNA reads as TGTGCCAGCAGCCTCAGTGAGGGGGAGAGGGCCCACCGGGGAGGCAATCAGCCCCAGCATTTT. The V gene is TRBV9, the J gene TRBJ1-5, with D possibly matching TRBD1 (6 bases). Looked up from germline, CDR1 is SGDLS and CDR2 is YYNGEE. The CDR3 is 21 amino acids. V lost 4 bases and J lost 2, with 31 bases in between.

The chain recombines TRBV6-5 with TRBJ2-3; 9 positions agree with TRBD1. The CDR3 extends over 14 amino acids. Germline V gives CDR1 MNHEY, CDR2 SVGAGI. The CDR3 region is CATQTGQGTDTQYF. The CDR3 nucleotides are TGTGCTACTCAGACGGGACAGGGAACAGATACGCAGTATTTT.

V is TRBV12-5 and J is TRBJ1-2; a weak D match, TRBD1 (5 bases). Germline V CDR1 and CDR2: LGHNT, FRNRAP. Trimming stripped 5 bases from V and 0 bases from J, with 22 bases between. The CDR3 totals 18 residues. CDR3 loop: CASGPPPGEVDSNYGYTF. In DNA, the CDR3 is TGTGCTAGTGGTCCCCCCCCGGGGGAGGTGGACTCTAACTATGGCTACACCTTC. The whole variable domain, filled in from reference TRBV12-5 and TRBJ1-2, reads DARVTQTPRHKVTEMGQEVTMRCQPILGHNTVFWYRQTMMQGLELLAYFRNRAPLDDSGMPKDRFSAEMPDATLATLKIQPSEPRDSAVYFCASGPPPGEVDSNYGYTFGSGTRLTVV.

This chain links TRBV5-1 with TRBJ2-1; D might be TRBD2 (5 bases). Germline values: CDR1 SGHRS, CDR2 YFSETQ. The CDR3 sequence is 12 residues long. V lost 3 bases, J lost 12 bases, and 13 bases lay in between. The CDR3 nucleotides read TGCGCCAGCAGCTCCACCCTAGAGGGGCAGTTCTTC. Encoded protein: CASSSTLEGQFF. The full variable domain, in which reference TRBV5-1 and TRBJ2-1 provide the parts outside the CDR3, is KAGVTQTPRYLIKTRGQQVTLSCSPISGHRSVSWYQQTPGQGLQFLFEYFSETQRNKGNFPGRFSGRQFSNSRSEMNVSTLELGDSALYLCASSSTLEGQFFGPGTRLTVL.

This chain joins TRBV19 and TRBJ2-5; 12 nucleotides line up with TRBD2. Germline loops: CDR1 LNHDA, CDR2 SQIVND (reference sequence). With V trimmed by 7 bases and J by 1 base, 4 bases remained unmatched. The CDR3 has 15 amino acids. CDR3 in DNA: TGTGCCAGTACCCCTAGCGGGAGGGCCCAAGAGACCCAGTACTTC. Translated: CASTPSGRAQETQYF.

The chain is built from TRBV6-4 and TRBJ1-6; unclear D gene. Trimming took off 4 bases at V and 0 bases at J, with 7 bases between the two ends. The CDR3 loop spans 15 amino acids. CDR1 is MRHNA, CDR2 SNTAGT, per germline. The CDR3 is CASSGLSSYNSPLHF. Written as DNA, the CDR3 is TGTGCCAGCAGTGGGTTGAGCTCCTATAATTCACCCCTCCACTTT.

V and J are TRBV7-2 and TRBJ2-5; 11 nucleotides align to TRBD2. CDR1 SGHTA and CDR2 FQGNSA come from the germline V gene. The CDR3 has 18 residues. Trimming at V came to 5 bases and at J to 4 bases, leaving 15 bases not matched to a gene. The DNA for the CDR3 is TGTGCCAGCAGCCCAGGGGGAATAGCGGGAGGGACGGGAGAGACCCAGTACTTC. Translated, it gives CASSPGGIAGGTGETQYF.

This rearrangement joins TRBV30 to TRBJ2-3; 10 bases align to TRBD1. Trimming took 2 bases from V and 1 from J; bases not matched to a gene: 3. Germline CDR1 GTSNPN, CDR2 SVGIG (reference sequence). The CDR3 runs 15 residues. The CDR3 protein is CAWSIGQGGTDTQYF. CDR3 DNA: TGTGCCTGGAGTATCGGACAGGGGGGCACAGATACGCAGTATTTT. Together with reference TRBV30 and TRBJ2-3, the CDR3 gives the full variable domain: SQTIHQWPATLVQPVGSPLSLECTVEGTSNPNLYWYRQAAGRGLQLLFYSVGIGQISSEVPQNLSASRPQDRQFILSSKKLLLSDSGFYLCAWSIGQGGTDTQYFGPGTRLTVL.

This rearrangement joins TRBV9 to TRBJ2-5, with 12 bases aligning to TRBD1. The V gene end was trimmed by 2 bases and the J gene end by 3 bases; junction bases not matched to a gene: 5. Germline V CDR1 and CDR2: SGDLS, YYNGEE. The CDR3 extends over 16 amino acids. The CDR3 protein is CASSVLGTGGEETQYF. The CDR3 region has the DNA TGTGCCAGCAGCGTTCTCGGGACAGGGGGCGAAGAGACCCAGTACTTC.

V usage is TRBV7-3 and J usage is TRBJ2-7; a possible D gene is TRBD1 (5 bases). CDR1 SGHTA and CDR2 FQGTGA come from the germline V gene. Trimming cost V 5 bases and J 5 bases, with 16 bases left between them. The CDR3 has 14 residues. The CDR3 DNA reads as TGTGCCAGCAGCGGTAATGGCAGGGCCGACGAGCAGTACTTC. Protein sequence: CASSGNGRADEQYF.

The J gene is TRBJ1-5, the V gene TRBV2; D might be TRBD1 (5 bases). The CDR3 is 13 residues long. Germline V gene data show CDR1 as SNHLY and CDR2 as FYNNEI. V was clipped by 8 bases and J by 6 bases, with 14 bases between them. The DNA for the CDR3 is TGTGCCAGCGATATGGGGGAGGGTCAGCCCCAGCATTTT. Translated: CASDMGEGQPQHF.

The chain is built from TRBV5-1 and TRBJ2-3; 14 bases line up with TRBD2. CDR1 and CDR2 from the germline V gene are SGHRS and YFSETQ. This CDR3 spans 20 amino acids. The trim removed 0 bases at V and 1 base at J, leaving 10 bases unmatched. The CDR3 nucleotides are TGCGCCAGCAGCTTGGGACTAGCGGGAGGGCATCAACACCGCACAGATACGCAGTATTTT. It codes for CASSLGLAGGHQHRTDTQYF.